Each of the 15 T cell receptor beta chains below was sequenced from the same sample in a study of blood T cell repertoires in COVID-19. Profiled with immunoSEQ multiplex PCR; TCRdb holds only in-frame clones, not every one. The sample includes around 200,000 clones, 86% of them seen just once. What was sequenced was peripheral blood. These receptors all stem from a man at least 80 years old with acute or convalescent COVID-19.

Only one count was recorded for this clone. The DNA for the CDR3 is TGTGCCAGCAGCATAGGCCTACTAGGGTGGGGTGTTACGCAGTATTTT. Its translation: CASSIGLLGWGVTQYF. This rearrangement joins TRBV27 to TRBJ2-3, with a tentative D call TRBD2 (5 bases). Trimming cost V 6 bases and J 8 bases, with 24 bases left between them. This CDR3 is 16 amino acids long. CDR1 MNHEY and CDR2 SMNVEV come from the germline V gene (reference sequence).

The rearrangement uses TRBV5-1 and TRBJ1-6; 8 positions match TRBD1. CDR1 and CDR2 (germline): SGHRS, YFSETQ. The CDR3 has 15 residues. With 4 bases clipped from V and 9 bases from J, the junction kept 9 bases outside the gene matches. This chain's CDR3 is CASSRAGTGGSPLHF. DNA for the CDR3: TGCGCCAGCAGCCGCGCCGGGACAGGAGGTTCACCCCTCCACTTT.

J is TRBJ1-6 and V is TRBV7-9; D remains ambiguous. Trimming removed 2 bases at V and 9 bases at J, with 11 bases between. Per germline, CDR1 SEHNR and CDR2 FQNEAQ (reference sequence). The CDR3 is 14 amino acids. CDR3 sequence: CASSLRGSVSPLHF. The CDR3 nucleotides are TGTGCCAGCAGCTTACGAGGCTCCGTTTCACCCCTCCACTTT.

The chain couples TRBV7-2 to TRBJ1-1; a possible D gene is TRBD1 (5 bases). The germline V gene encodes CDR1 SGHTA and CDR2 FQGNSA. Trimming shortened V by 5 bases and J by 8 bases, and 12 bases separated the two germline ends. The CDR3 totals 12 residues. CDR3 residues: CASSLPPGEAFF. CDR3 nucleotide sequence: TGTGCCAGCAGCCTCCCCCCAGGGGAAGCTTTCTTT.

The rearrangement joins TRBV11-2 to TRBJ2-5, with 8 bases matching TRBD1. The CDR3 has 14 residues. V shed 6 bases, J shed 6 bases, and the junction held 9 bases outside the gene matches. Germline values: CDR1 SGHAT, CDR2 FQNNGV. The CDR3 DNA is TGTGCCAGCAGTATGGACAGGGTGGTGAAGACCCAGTACTTC. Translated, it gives CASSMDRVVKTQYF.

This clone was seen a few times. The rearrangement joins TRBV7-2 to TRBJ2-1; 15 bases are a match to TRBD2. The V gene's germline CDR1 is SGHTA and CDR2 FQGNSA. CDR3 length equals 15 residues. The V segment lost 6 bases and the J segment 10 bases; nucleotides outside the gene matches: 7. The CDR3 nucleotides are TGTGCCAGCAGAACGGGGACTAGCGGGAGGTACGAGCAGTTCTTC. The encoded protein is CASRTGTSGRYEQFF.

CDR3 region: CASSELNSNSPLHF. The DNA of the CDR3 is TGTGCCAGCAGTGAACTGAATAGCAATTCACCCCTCCACTTT. The V call is TRBV6-1, the J call TRBJ1-6, with no clear D. Trimming took off 2 bases at V and 7 bases at J, with 9 bases between the two ends. Germline V gene sequence: CDR1 MNHNS, CDR2 SASEGT. This CDR3 spans 14 amino acids.

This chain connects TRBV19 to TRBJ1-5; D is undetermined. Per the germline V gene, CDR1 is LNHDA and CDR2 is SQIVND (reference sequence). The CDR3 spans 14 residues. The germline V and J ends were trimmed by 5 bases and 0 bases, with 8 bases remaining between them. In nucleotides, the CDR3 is TGTGCCAGTAGTGAGGATTATAGCAATCAGCCCCAGCATTTT. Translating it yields CASSEDYSNQPQHF.

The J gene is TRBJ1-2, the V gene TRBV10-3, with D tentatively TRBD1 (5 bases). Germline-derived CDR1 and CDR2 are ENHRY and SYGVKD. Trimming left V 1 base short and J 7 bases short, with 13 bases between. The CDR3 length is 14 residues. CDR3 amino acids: CAISELSGIGGYTF. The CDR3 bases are TGTGCCATCAGTGAGTTATCAGGGATCGGTGGCTACACCTTC.

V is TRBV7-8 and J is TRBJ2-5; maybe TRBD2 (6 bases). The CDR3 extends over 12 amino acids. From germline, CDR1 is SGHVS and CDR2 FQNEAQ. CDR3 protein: CAAGRYQETQYF. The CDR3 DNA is TGTGCGGCGGGGCGGTACCAAGAGACCCAGTACTTC.

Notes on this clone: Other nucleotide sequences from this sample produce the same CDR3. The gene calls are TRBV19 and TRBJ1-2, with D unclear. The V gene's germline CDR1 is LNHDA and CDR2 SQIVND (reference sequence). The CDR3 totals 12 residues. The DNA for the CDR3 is TGTGCTAAGAAGTTATATAGCTATGGCTACACCTTC. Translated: CAKKLYSYGYTF.

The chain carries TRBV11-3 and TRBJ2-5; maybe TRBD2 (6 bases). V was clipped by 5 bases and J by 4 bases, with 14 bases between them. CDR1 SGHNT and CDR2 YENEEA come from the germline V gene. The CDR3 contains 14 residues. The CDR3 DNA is TGTGCCAGCAGCCACACGGGGCGGGGAGAGACCCAGTACTTC. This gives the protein CASSHTGRGETQYF.

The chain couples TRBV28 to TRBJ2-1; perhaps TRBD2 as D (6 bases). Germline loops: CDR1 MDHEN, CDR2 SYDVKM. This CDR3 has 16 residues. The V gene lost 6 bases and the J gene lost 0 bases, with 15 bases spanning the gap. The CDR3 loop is CASRSAGQSSYNEQFF. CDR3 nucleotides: TGTGCCAGCAGGTCAGCGGGCCAAAGCTCCTACAATGAGCAGTTCTTC.

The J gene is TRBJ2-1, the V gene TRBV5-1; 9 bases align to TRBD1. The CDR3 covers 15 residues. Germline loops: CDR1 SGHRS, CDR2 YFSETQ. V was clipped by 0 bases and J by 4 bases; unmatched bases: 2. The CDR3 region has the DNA TGCGCCAGCAGCTTGGGGACAGGGGTGTACAATGAGCAGTTCTTC. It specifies CASSLGTGVYNEQFF. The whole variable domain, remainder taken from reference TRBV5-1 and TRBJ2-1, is KAGVTQTPRYLIKTRGQQVTLSCSPISGHRSVSWYQQTPGQGLQFLFEYFSETQRNKGNFPGRFSGRQFSNSRSEMNVSTLELGDSALYLCASSLGTGVYNEQFFGPGTRLTVL.

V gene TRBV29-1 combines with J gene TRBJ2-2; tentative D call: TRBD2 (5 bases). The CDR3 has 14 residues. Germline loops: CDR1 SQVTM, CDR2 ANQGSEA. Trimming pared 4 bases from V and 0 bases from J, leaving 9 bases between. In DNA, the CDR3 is TGCAGCGTTGGACTCGGGACGAACACCGGGGAGCTGTTTTTT. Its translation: CSVGLGTNTGELFF.